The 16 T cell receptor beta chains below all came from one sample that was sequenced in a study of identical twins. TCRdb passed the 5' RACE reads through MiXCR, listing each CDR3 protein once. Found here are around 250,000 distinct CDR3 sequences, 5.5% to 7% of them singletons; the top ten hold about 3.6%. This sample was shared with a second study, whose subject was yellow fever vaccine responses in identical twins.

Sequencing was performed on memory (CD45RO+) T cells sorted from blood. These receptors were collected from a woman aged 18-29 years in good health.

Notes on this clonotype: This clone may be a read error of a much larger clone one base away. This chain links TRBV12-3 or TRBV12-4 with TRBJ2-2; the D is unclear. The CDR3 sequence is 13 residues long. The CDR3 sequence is CASSFSTTEELFF. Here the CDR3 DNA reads TGTGCCAGCAGTTTTTCGACCACCGAGGAGCTGTTTTTT.

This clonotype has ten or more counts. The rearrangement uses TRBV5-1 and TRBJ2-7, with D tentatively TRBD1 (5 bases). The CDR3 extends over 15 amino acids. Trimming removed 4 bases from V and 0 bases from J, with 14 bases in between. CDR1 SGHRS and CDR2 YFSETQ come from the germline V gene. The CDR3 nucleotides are TGCGCCAGCAGCAAAACAGGACAACTCTCCTACGAGCAGTACGTC. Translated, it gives CASSKTGQLSYEQYV.

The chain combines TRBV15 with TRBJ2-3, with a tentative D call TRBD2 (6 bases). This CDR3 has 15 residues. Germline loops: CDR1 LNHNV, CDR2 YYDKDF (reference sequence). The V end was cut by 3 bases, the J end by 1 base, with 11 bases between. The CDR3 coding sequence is TGTGCCACCAGCAGCCGACTAGAGGGCACAGATACGCAGTATTTT. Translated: CATSSRLEGTDTQYF.

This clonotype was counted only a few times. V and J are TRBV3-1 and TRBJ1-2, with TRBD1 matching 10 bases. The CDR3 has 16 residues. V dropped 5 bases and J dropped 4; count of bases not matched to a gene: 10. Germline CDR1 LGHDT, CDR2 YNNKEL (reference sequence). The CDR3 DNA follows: TGTGCCAGCAGCAGACGACAGGGGGCTGGAACCTATGGCTACACCTTC. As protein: CASSRRQGAGTYGYTF.

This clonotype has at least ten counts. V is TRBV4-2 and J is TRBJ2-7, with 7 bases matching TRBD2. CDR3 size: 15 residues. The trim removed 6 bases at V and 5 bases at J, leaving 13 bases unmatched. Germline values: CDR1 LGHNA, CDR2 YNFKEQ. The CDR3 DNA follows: TGTGCCAGCAGTCGAACTCGCGGGAGTTGGAACGAGCAGTACTTC. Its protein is CASSRTRGSWNEQYF.

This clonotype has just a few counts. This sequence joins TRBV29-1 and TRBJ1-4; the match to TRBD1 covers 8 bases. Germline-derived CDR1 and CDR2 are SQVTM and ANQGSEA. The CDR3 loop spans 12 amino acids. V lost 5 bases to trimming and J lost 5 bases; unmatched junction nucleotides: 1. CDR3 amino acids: CSVRQGNEKLFF. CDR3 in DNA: TGCAGCGTTCGACAGGGGAATGAAAAACTGTTTTTT.

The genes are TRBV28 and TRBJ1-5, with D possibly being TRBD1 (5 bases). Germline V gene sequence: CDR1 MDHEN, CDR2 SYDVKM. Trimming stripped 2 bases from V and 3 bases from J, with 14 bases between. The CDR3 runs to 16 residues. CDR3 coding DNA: TGTGCCAGCAGTTTAGGGACCGGGGTTAACAATCAGCCCCAGCATTTT. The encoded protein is CASSLGTGVNNQPQHF.

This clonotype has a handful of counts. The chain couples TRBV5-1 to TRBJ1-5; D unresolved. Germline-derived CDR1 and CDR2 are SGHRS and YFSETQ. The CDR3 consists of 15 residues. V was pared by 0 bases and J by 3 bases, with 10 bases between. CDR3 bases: TGCGCCAGCAGCTTGGAAGGCCGAATCAATCAGCCCCAGCATTTT. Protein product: CASSLEGRINQPQHF.

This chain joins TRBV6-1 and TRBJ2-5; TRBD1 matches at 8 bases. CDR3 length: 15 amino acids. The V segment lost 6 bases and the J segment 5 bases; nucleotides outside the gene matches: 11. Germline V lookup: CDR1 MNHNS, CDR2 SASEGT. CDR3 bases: TGTGCCAGCAGCCGGGGACAGGAGGGCGTGGAGACCCAGTACTTC. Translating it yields CASSRGQEGVETQYF.

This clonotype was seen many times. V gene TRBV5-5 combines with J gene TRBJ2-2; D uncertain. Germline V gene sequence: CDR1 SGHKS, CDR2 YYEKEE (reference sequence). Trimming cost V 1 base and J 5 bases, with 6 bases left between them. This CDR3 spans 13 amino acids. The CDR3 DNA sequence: TGTGCCAGCAGCTTGAAGGCTACCGGGGAGCTGTTTTTT. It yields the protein CASSLKATGELFF.

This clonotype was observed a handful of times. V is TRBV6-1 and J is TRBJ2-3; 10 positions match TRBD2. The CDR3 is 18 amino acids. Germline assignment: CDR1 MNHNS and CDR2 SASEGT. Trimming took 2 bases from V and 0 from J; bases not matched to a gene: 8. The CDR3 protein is CASSELLAGGGSTDTQYF. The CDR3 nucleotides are TGTGCCAGCAGTGAATTGTTAGCGGGAGGAGGTAGCACAGATACGCAGTATTTT.

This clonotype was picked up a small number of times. CDR3 residues: CASSPERTGDNYGYTF. In nucleotides, the CDR3 is TGTGCCAGCAGTCCCGAACGGACAGGGGATAACTATGGCTACACCTTC. This chain connects TRBV6-1 to TRBJ1-2; 9 bases map to TRBD1. The CDR3 length is 16 residues. Germline loops: CDR1 MNHNS, CDR2 SASEGT. V gave up 5 bases and J gave up 1 base; unmatched junction bases: 8.

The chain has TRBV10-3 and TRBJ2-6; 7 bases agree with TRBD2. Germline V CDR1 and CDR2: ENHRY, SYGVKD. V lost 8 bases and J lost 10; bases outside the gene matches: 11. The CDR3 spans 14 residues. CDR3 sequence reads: CAISAGTTKNVLTF. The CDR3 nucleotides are TGTGCCATCTCTGCCGGGACTACCAAAAACGTCCTGACTTTC.

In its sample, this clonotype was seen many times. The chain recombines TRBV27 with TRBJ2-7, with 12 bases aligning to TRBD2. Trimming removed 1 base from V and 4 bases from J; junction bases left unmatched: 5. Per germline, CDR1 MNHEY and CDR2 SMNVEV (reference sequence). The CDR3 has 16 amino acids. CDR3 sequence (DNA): TGTGCCAGCAGTTTATTACTAGCGGGAGGTCTTTACGAGCAGTACTTC. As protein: CASSLLLAGGLYEQYF.

This CDR3 reads CAIRGPGGGYTF. CDR3 DNA: TGTGCCATCAGGGGACCGGGCGGTGGCTACACCTTC. The rearrangement uses TRBV10-3 and TRBJ1-2; possibly TRBD1 for D (5 bases). The ends were cut back, 6 bases at V and 7 bases at J, with 12 bases in the middle. The CDR3 spans 12 residues. The germline V gene encodes CDR1 ENHRY and CDR2 SYGVKD.

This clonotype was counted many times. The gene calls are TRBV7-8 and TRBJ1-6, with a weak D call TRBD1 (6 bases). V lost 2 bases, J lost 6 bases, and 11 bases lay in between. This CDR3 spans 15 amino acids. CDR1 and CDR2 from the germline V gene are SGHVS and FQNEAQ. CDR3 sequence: CASSLRGESNSPLHF. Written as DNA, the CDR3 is TGTGCCAGCAGCTTAAGGGGGGAGAGTAATTCACCCCTCCACTTT.